This T cell receptor beta chain was obtained from a study of cytomegalovirus exposure and HLA in healthy donors. Broader study findings: Reportedly, cytomegalovirus status was diagnosed with high sensitivity and specificity. Later, an analysis found that TCR clusters from the first cohort tended to co-occur in the 95 to 150 validation repertoires. As confirmed in vitro, a few CMV-associated chains were specific for CMV antigens.

To note about this clone: Antigen unknown.

Separate from the approximately 720-subject first cohort was the approximately 120-subject validation cohort, to which the donors belonged. The assay was immunoSEQ multiplex PCR, and TCRdb's table has in-frame clones only and misses some. The profile shows about 110,000 clones, approximately 89% of them singletons. The clonotype was recovered from a woman aged 18-29 years in good health and CMV-seronegative. Sequencing used PBMCs.

DNA of the CDR3: TGTGCCAGCAGCTTAGCGCAAGGGGTTTCAGGTGAAGCTTTCTTT. Translation gives CASSLAQGVSGEAFF. This chain uses TRBV11-1 with TRBJ1-1; TRBD1 is a possible D gene (5 bases). The V gene lost 0 bases and the J gene lost 7 bases, with 15 bases spanning the gap. The CDR3 has 15 residues. The germline V gene has CDR1 SGHAT and CDR2 FQDESV (reference sequence).